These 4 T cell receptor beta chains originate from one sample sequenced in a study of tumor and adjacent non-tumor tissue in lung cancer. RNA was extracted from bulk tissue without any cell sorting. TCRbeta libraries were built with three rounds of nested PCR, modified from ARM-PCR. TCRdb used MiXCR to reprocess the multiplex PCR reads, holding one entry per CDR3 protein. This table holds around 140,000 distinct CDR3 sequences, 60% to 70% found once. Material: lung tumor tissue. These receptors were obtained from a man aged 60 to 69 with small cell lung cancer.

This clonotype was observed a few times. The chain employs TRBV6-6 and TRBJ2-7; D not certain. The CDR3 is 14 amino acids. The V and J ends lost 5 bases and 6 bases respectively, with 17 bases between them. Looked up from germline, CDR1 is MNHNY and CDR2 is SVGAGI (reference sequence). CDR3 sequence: CASSPRDSTIEQYV. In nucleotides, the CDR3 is TGTGCCAGCAGTCCTAGAGATTCTACGATCGAGCAGTACGTC.

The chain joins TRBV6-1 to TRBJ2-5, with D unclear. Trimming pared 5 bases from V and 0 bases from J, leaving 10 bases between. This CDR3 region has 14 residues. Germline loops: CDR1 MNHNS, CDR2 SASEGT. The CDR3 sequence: CASSYDPYQETQYF. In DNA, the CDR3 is TGTGCCAGCAGTTACGACCCGTACCAAGAGACCCAGTACTTC.

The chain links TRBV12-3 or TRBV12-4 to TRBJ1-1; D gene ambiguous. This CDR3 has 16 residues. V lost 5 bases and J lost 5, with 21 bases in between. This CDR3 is CASSPLGVTGGTEAFF. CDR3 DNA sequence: TGTGCCAGCAGTCCTCTGGGTGTTACCGGCGGGACTGAAGCTTTCTTT.

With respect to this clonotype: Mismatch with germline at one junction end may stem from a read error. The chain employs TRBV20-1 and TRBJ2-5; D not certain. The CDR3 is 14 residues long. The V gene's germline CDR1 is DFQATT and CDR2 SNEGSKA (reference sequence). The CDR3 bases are TGCAGTGTTAGAGATTGGGCAAACCAAGAGACCCAGTACTTC. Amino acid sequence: CSVRDWANQETQYF.